The subject of this entry is one TCR beta chain. The CDR3 is 13 residues long. Profiled with immunoSEQ multiplex PCR; TCRdb holds only in-frame clones, not every one. The data contain 300,000 to 350,000 clones, 80% to 90% of them seen just once; the ten biggest clones take up 4% to 5.5%. This sample was taken from a study of blood T cell repertoires in COVID-19. On the study more broadly: Acute and convalescent COVID-19 specimens originated in the United States, Italy and Spain.

The receptor was derived from a woman in her thirties or forties with acute COVID-19. This chain joins TRBV21-1 and TRBJ1-2; the listed D gene, TRBD1, was not tested against the DNA. TRBV21-1 is noted as a pseudogene. Sequenced sample: PBMCs or T cells enriched from blood (not recorded which). CDR3 in amino acids: CASRAGTDHGYTF. Written as DNA, the CDR3 is TGTGCCAGCAGAGCCGGGACAGATCACGGCTACACCTTC.